The rows below give T cell receptor beta chains drawn from one sample of a study of CD8+ T cells in alopecia areata. Sequenced by immunoSEQ multiplex PCR; TCRdb stores in-frame clones only, minus some. The sample contains approximately 140,000 clones, approximately 45% of which appear only once. Sequencing was done on a sample of CD4+ T cells sorted from blood. The receptors here all came from a human donor with alopecia areata. The CDR3 runs from the conserved cysteine through the conserved F or W. The D gene is left open where the match is weak. A row's size may be missing; if present it is once, few, many or a size class.

NA | TRBJ1-1 | TRBV5-6 | NA | TGTGCCAGCAGCCGGCGGTTTAGGGCTGAAGCTTTCTTT | CASSRRFRAEAFF
NA | TRBJ2-2 | TRBV7-3 | few | TGTGCCAGCAGCTTAAAAAACACCGGGGAGCTGTTTTTT | CASSLKNTGELFF
NA | TRBJ2-2 | TRBV7-8 | NA | TGTGCCAGCAGCCGCAGGGGCGGGAACACCGGGGAGCTGTTTTTT | CASSRRGGNTGELFF
NA | TRBJ2-5 | TRBV10-3 | few | TGTGCCATCAGTCTAAACAGGGAGGGGACCCAGTACTTC | CAISLNREGTQYF
NA | TRBJ2-4 | TRBV13 | NA | TGTGCCAGCAGCCGCTACTCCAAGGTCCAGTACTTC | CASSRYSKVQYF
NA | TRBJ1-5 | TRBV11-2 | NA | TGTGCCAGCAGCTTAGACGGGAATCAGCCCCAGCATTTT | CASSLDGNQPQHF
TRBD2 | TRBJ2-7 | TRBV7-8 | few | TGTGCCAGCAGCTTTCCAGCGGGAGCGTTTCCTGAGCAGTACTTC | CASSFPAGAFPEQYF
TRBD2 | TRBJ2-7 | TRBV7-9 | NA | TGTGCCAGCAGCTTAACAGCGGGAGGTCTCGAGCAGTACTTC | CASSLTAGGLEQYF
NA | TRBJ1-1 | TRBV5-1 | NA | TGCGCCAGCAGCTTCTGGGGGGTTAACACTGAAGCTTTCTTT | CASSFWGVNTEAFF
TRBD2 | TRBJ2-1 | TRBV5-1 | NA | TGCGCCAGCAGCTTGGCCAACACGGGAGGGGGTGAGCAGTTCTTC | CASSLANTGGGEQFF
NA | TRBJ2-5 | TRBV11-2 | NA | TGTGCCAGCAGCTCGATAACAGAGACCCAGTACTTC | CASSSITETQYF
NA | TRBJ1-1 | TRBV29-1 | NA | TGCAGCGTTGTGGTGTGGGGTGACACTGAAGCTTTCTTT | CSVVVWGDTEAFF
NA | TRBJ2-1 | TRBV19 | few | TGTGCCAGTAGTATGGCGACTAAGCAGTTCTTC | CASSMATKQFF
TRBD2 | TRBJ2-1 | TRBV27 | NA | TGTGCCAGCAGTTTAGTTGCTAGCGGGAGAAGTTGGCGGATCTTC | CASSLVASGRSWRIF
NA | TRBJ2-7 | TRBV7-2 | few | TGTGCCAGCAGCCATGGGACACCTACCTACGAGCAGTACTTC | CASSHGTPTYEQYF
NA | TRBJ1-4 | TRBV5-4 | few | TGTGCCAGCAGCTTAGAGCGTGAAAAACTGTTTTTT | CASSLEREKLFF
NA | TRBJ2-3 | TRBV29-1 | NA | TGCAGCGTTGGAAGGTCAGATACGCAGTATTTT | CSVGRSDTQYF
NA | TRBJ2-7 | TRBV20-1 | NA | TGCAGTGCTAGAGAAGGGTACGAGCAGTACTTC | CSAREGYEQYF
NA | TRBJ2-2 | TRBV5-1 | NA | TGCGCCAGCAGCTTGACCGGGTCGGACATTCCCGGGGAGCTGTTTTTT | CASSLTGSDIPGELFF
TRBD2 | TRBJ2-3 | TRBV5-1 | NA | TGCGCCAGCACCGAGTCGGGAGGGCCGGAAGATACGCAGTATTTT | CASTESGGPEDTQYF
NA | TRBJ1-1 | TRBV9 | NA | TGTGCCAGCAGCGTAGTCTTGAACACTGAAGCTTTCTTT | CASSVVLNTEAFF
NA | TRBJ1-1 | TRBV30 | NA | TGTGCCTGGAGTGTGGACACTGAAGCTTTCTTT | CAWSVDTEAFF
TRBD1 | TRBJ1-1 | TRBV5-4 | NA | TGTGCCAGCAGCTTCGGACAGGGAATCCCTGAAGCTTTCTTT | CASSFGQGIPEAFF
NA | TRBJ1-1 | TRBV9 | once | TGTGCCAGCAGCGCACGAACAGGGAACACTGAAGCTTTCTTT | CASSARTGNTEAFF
NA | TRBJ2-3 | TRBV9 | once | TGTGCCAGCAGCGTAGAAATGGGAATAAGCACAGATACGCAGTATTTT | CASSVEMGISTDTQYF
NA | TRBJ2-1 | TRBV2 | NA | TGTGCCACCCGCTGGACCAGCTCCTACAATGAGCAGTTCTTC | CATRWTSSYNEQFF
NA | TRBJ2-7 | TRBV28 | NA | TGTGCCAGCACCACTGACGGATACTCCTACGAGCAGTACTTC | CASTTDGYSYEQYF
NA | TRBJ1-2 | TRBV30 | NA | TGTGCCTGGAGTGTAGTTTGGGTAAACTATGGCTACACCTTC | CAWSVVWVNYGYTF
NA | TRBJ1-1 | TRBV6-5 | NA | TGTGCCAGCAGTCGTACAGGGTTGAACACTGAAGCTTTCTTT | CASSRTGLNTEAFF
TRBD2 | TRBJ2-7 | TRBV4-1 | NA | TGCGCCAGCAGCCAAGTAGGAAGCGGGAGAGGTTACTACGAGCAGTACTTC | CASSQVGSGRGYYEQYF
TRBD1 | TRBJ1-1 | TRBV2 | NA | TGTGCCAGCAGCGGGACAGCTGAAGCTTTCTTT | CASSGTAEAFF
NA | TRBJ2-3 | TRBV5-1 | NA | TGCGCCAGCAGCTTGGTAGGCTCATACACAGATACGCAGTATTTT | CASSLVGSYTDTQYF
NA | TRBJ1-1 | TRBV29-1 | few | TGCAGCGTTGTAGTCTACAGTGATACTGAAGCTTTCTTT | CSVVVYSDTEAFF
TRBD2 | TRBJ2-7 | TRBV4-1 | few | TGCGCCAGCAGACTAGCGGGAGGGAACGAGCAGTACTTC | CASRLAGGNEQYF
NA | TRBJ1-5 | TRBV7-2 | once | TGTGCCAGCAGCTTAGGTAGGGAGGGACAGCCCCAGCATTTT | CASSLGREGQPQHF
NA | TRBJ1-1 | TRBV29-1 | NA | TGCAGCGGGGGCTTTAGGTACACTGAAGCTTTCTTT | CSGGFRYTEAFF
NA | TRBJ1-2 | TRBV9 | NA | TGTGCCAGCAGCGATAGGAGGGGGGGCACAGACGGTGGCTACACCTTC | CASSDRRGGTDGGYTF
NA | TRBJ1-2 | TRBV29-1 | few | TGCAGCGTTTGGGGGGGGACCTCTAACTATGGCTACACCTTC | CSVWGGTSNYGYTF
TRBD2 | TRBJ2-1 | TRBV5-1 | NA | TGCGCCAGCAGCTTGGTGCTAGCGGGAGACAATGAGCAGTTCTTC | CASSLVLAGDNEQFF
TRBD1 | TRBJ1-1 | TRBV18 | NA | TGTGCCAGCTCACCATTATGGACAGGGGCGGACACTGAAGCTTTCTTT | CASSPLWTGADTEAFF
NA | TRBJ2-3 | TRBV29-1 | few | TGCAGCGTTGAGGTTGGGGTAGGCACAGATACGCAGTATTTT | CSVEVGVGTDTQYF